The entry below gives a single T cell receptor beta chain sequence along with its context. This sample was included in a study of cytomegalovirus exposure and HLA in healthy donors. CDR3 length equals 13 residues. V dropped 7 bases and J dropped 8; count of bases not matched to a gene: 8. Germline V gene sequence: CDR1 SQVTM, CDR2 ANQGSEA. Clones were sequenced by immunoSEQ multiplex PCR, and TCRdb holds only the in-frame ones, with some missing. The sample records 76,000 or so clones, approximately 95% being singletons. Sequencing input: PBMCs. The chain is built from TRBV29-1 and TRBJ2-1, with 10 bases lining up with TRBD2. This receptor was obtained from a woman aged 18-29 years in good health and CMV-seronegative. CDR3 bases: TGCAGCGGGGATGGTCTAGCGGGGGATGAGCAGTTCTTC. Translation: CSGDGLAGDEQFF.